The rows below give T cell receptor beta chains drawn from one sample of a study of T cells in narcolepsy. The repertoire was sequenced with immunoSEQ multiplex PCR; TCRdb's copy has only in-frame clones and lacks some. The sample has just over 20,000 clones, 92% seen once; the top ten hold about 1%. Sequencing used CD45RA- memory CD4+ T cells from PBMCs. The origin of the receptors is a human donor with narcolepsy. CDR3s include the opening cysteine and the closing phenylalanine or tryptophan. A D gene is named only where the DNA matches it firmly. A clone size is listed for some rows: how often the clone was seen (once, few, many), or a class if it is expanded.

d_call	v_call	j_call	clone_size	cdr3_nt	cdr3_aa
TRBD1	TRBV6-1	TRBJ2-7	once	TGTGCCAGCAGTCCCCGAGTGACAGGGCCCTACGAGCAGTACTTC	CASSPRVTGPYEQYF
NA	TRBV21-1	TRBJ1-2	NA	TGTGCCAGCAGCACGGGACTTCTCGGATCCTATGGCTACACCTTC	CASSTGLLGSYGYTF
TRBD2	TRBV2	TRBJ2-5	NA	TGTGCCAGCAGCCGACTAGCGGGAGGGCCTGGGGAGACCCAGTACTTC	CASSRLAGGPGETQYF
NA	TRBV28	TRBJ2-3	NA	TGTGCCAGCAGTTTAGGGGGGGCCTCAGATACGCAGTATTTT	CASSLGGASDTQYF
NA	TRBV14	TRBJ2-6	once	TGTGCCAGCAGCCAAAATGGGGCCAACGTCCTGACTTTC	CASSQNGANVLTF
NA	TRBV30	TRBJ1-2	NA	TGTGCCTGGGGGAACTATGGCTACACCTTC	CAWGNYGYTF
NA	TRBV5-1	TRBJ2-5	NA	TGCGCCAGCAGCTTGGCTACACAAAAGAGGCCCTGGGGACAAGAGACCCAGTACTTC	CASSLATQKRPWGQETQYF
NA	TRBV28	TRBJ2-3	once	TGTGCCAGCAGTTTACGCACAGATACGCAGTATTTT	CASSLRTDTQYF
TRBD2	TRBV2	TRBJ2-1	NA	TGTGCCAGGACCGGCGGGAGTCGTGATGAGCAGTTCTTC	CARTGGSRDEQFF
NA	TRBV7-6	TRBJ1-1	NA	TGTGCCAGCAGCTTAGGAGGGGTTTTGAACACTGAAGCTTTCTTT	CASSLGGVLNTEAFF
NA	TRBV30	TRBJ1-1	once	TGTGCCTGGAGTGGACAGGTGAACACTGAAGCTTTCTTT	CAWSGQVNTEAFF
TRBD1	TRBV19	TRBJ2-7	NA	TGTGCCAGCCAAGCAGGGGGCGCGCACTACGAGCAGTACTTC	CASQAGGAHYEQYF
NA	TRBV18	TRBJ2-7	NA	TGTGCCAGCTCACCACCAAGTCATCCCTACGAGCAGTACTTC	CASSPPSHPYEQYF
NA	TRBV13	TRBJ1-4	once	TGTGCCACCAAGACGGGGGGGGCGGGTGAAAAACTGTTTTTT	CATKTGGAGEKLFF
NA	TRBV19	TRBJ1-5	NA	TGTGCCAGTAGTATAGGACAGCATAGCAATCAGCCCCAGCATTTT	CASSIGQHSNQPQHF
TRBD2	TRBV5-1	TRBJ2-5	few	TGCGCCAGCAGCTTCGGGGGGAGGGCACAAGAGACCCAGTACTTC	CASSFGGRAQETQYF
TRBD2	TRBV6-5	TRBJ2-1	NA	TGTGCCACCCTAGCGGGAGGAACGAATGAGCAGTTCTTC	CATLAGGTNEQFF
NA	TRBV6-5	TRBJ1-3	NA	TGTGCCAGTTCCCGGGGTTTGTCTGGAAACACCATATATTTT	CASSRGLSGNTIYF
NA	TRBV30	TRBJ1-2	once	TGTGCCTGGACCCGTACCGAAATCCGCCTTGGCTACACCTTC	CAWTRTEIRLGYTF
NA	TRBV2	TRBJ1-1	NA	TGTGCCAGCACAGGGGTGCGGAACACTGAAGCTTTCTTT	CASTGVRNTEAFF
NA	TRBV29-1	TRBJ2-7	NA	TGCAGCGTTCAGTTCGGAACCAGCCAGGCTCCCTACGAGCAGTACTTC	CSVQFGTSQAPYEQYF
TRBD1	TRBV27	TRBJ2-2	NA	TGTGCCAGCAGTCCGGGACAGAGAAACACCGGGGAGCTGTTTTTT	CASSPGQRNTGELFF
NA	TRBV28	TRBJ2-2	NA	TGTGCCAGCAGCAATGCAGGGGCCACCGGGGAGCTGTTTTTT	CASSNAGATGELFF
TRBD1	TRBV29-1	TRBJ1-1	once	TGCAGCGTTCGGACAGGGTCGAACACTGAAGCTTTCTTT	CSVRTGSNTEAFF
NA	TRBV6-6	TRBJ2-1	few	TGTGCCAGCAGACCTTGGGACCCCCGCGGCTACAATGAGCAGTTCTTC	CASRPWDPRGYNEQFF
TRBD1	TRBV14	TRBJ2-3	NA	TGTGCCAGCAGCCGGGGACAGCCTGGAGATACGCAGTATTTT	CASSRGQPGDTQYF
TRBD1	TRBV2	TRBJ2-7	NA	TGTGCCAGCGTGGAACAGGGGGCTAGCTCCTACGAGCAGTACTTC	CASVEQGASSYEQYF
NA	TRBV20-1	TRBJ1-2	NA	TGCAGTGCTACGGTGCCAGCCGGAAACACCTTC	CSATVPAGNTF
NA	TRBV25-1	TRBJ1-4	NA	TGTGCCAGCAGTGAAGCCTCGAATGAAAAACTGTTTTTT	CASSEASNEKLFF
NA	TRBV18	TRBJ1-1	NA	TGTGCCAGCTCACCAGTCTCTCGGACGAACACTGAAGCTTTCTTT	CASSPVSRTNTEAFF
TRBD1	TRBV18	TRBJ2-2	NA	TGTGCCAGCTCACTCGACGGGACAGGGAAATTAGGGAACACCGGGGAGCTGTTTTTT	CASSLDGTGKLGNTGELFF
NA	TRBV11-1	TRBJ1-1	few	TGTGCCAGCAGCCAAGGACAAGGAGGGGACACTGAAGCTTTCTTT	CASSQGQGGDTEAFF
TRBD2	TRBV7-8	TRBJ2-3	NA	TGTGCCAGCAGCTTCATTAGCGGGAGGGGGAGAGATACGCAGTATTTT	CASSFISGRGRDTQYF
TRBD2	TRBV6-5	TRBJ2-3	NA	TGTGCCAGCCGCCGGACTAGCTTTACAGATACGCAGTATTTT	CASRRTSFTDTQYF
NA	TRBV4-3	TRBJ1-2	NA	TGCGCCAGCAGCCAAGAAAGGGTATCATACACCTTC	CASSQERVSYTF
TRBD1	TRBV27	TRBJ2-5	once	TGTGCCAGCAGCCGGGACAGGGGGCAGGAGACCCAGTACTTC	CASSRDRGQETQYF
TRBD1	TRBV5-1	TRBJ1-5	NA	TGCGCCAGCAGCTTGGTCCCCCAGGGGGCGAGCAATCAGCCCCAGCATTTT	CASSLVPQGASNQPQHF
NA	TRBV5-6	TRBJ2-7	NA	TGTGCCAGCAGCTTGACAGGATCCTACGAGCAGTACTTC	CASSLTGSYEQYF
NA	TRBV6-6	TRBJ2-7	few	TGTGCCAGCAGGCCCCCCGGGGGTTCCTACGAGCAGTACTTC	CASRPPGGSYEQYF
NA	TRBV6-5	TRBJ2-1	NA	TGTGCCAGCAGTCCTGCGAGCTCCTACAATGAGCAGTTCTTC	CASSPASSYNEQFF
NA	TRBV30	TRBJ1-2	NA	TGTGCCTGGAGTCTCAGCTATGCAAACTATGGCTACACCTTC	CAWSLSYANYGYTF
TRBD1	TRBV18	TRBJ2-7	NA	TGTGCCAGCTCACCAGGGGGACAGGGGTCCTACGAGCAGTACTTC	CASSPGGQGSYEQYF
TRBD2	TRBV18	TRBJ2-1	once	TGTGCCAGCTCACTCCCGGGACTAGCGGGCCAGCAGTTCTTC	CASSLPGLAGQQFF
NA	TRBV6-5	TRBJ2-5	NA	TGTGCCAGCAGTTACTCCCTGTCGGGGATTCAAGAGACCCAGTACTTC	CASSYSLSGIQETQYF
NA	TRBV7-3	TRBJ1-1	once	TGTGCCAGCAGCCCACAGGTGGGCACTGAAGCTTTCTTT	CASSPQVGTEAFF
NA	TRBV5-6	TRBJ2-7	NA	TGTGCCAGCAGCAGACAGAGCTACGAGCAGTACTTC	CASSRQSYEQYF
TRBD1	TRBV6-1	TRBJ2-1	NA	TGTGCCAGCAGTTGGACAGGTAACAATGAGCAGTTCTTC	CASSWTGNNEQFF
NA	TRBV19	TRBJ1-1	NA	TGTGCCAGTATTGGTTGGACGGGGGCTATGAACACTGAAGCTTTCTTT	CASIGWTGAMNTEAFF
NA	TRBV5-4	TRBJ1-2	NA	TGTGCCAGCACCCTTGCGGGGCAGGGTAACTATGGCTACACCTTC	CASTLAGQGNYGYTF
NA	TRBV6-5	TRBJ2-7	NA	TGTGCCAGCAGGGGGAGGGGGGCTAAGTACGAGCAGTACTTC	CASRGRGAKYEQYF
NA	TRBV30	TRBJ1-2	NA	TGTGCCTGGGAGGCATGGGGCAGTGGCTACACCTTC	CAWEAWGSGYTF
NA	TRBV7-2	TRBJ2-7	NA	TGTGCCAGCAGCCCCAACCGACAAAGCTACGAGCAGTACTTC	CASSPNRQSYEQYF
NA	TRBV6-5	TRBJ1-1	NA	TGTGCCAGCAGTTCCCAATCGAGTGAAGCTTTCTTT	CASSSQSSEAFF